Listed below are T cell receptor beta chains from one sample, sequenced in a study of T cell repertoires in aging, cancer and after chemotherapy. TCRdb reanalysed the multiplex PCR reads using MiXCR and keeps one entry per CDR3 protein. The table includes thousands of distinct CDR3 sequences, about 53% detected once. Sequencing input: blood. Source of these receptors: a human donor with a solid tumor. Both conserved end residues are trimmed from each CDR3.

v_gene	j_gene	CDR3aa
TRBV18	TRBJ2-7	ASSPQTDYEQY
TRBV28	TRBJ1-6	ASSLLASLH
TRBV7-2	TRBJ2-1	ASSLVASGGYNEQF
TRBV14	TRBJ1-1	ASTPNINTEAF
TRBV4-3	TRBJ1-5	ASSHKQGPNQPQH
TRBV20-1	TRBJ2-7	SARDLGQGSYEQY
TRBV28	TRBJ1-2	ASSQNRANYGYT
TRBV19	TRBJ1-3	ASSTDTSGNTIY
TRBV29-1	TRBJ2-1	SAHQAGNEQF
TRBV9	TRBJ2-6	ASSLGNSGANVLT
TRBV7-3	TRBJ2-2	ASSSQGSGELF
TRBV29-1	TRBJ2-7	SVEELEGNEQY
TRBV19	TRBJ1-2	ASSIDRGGSRGYT
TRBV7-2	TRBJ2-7	ASSLRDQTYEQY
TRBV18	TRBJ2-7	ASRTGETYEQY
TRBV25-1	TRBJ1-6	ASSGQGGNSPLH
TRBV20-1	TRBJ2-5	STDPGLASETQY
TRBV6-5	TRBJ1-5	ASSSVLGNQPQH
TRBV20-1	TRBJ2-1	SARNAGVTSGRANEQF
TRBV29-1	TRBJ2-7	SVAPVGAVPLDEQY
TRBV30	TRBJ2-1	AWREPYSYNEQF
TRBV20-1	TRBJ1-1	SARDPDRNTEAF
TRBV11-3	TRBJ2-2	ASSSYGGEDTGELF
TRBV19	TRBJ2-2	ASRLGRTGELF